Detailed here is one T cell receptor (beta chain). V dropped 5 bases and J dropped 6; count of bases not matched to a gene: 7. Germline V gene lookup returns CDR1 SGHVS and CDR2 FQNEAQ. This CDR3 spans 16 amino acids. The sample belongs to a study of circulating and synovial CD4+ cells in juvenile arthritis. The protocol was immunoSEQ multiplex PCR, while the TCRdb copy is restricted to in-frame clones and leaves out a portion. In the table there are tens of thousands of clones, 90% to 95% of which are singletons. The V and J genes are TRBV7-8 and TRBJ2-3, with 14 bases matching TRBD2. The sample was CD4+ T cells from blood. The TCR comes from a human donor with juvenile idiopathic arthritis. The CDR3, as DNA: TGTGCCAGCAGCCCGCGACTAGCGGGGGGGCCCGATACGCAGTATTTT. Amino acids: CASSPRLAGGPDTQYF.